These 23 T cell receptor beta chains were sequenced from one sample in a study of T cells in localized non-small cell lung cancer. Produced via immunoSEQ multiplex PCR; TCRdb's table is partial and in-frame only. The sample has 25,000 to 35,000 clones, around four fifths seen once. Sequencing was performed on peripheral blood, taken before any cancer treatment. These receptors were taken from a male donor aged 60 or older with stage III squamous cell lung carcinoma.

The chain combines TRBV19 with TRBJ1-2; D is ambiguous. The CDR3 length is 14 residues. Germline V lookup: CDR1 LNHDA, CDR2 SQIVND (reference sequence). Trimming removed 0 bases from V and 4 bases from J, with 9 bases in between. CDR3 coding DNA: TGTGCCAGTAGTATAGATGGGAGGAGCTATGGCTACACCTTC. Protein sequence: CASSIDGRSYGYTF. The full variable domain, rest sourced from reference TRBV19 and TRBJ1-2, is DGGITQSPKYLFRKEGQNVTLSCEQNLNHDAMYWYRQDPGQGLRLIYYSQIVNDFQKGDIAEGYSVSREKKESFPLTVTSAQKNPTAFYLCASSIDGRSYGYTFGSGTRLTVV.

There are a few counts of this clone. The rearrangement joins TRBV2 to TRBJ2-5; D gene uncertain. Germline assignment: CDR1 SNHLY and CDR2 FYNNEI. This CDR3 is 14 amino acids long. With 8 bases removed from V and 3 bases from J, the gap between germline ends came to 16 bases. The CDR3 DNA follows: TGTGCCAGCTGGGCTGTTTCTAGAGAAGAGACCCAGTACTTC. Translated: CASWAVSREETQYF.

The chain uses TRBV21-1 and TRBJ2-1. TRBV21-1 is shown as a pseudogene. The CDR3 runs 13 residues. CDR3 region: CASRHILGNEQFF. In DNA, the CDR3 is TGTGCCAGCAGGCACATTCTCGGCAATGAGCAGTTCTTC.

The rearrangement links TRBV29-1 to TRBJ2-7; the D gene is possibly TRBD1 (5 bases). The ends were cut back, 5 bases at V and 2 bases at J, with 7 bases in the middle. CDR1 is SQVTM and CDR2 is ANQGSEA in the germline V gene. The CDR3 contains 11 residues. CDR3 nucleotide sequence: TGCAGCGTTCAGGGCACCTACGAGCAGTACTTC. It yields the protein CSVQGTYEQYF.

The gene calls are TRBV18 and TRBJ2-5; 8 bases line up with TRBD1. CDR3 length: 17 residues. V shed 2 bases and J 3 bases; nucleotides not matched to a gene: 11. Germline V CDR1 and CDR2: KGHSH, LQKENI. The DNA of the CDR3 is TGTGCCAGCTCACCATTCAGAGGGACAGGAGGGAAAGAGACCCAGTACTTC. Translated, it gives CASSPFRGTGGKETQYF.

The chain couples TRBV2 to TRBJ1-2; a weak D match, TRBD1 (5 bases). Germline V gene data show CDR1 as SNHLY and CDR2 as FYNNEI. This CDR3 spans 13 amino acids. V lost 3 bases, J lost 4 bases, and 9 bases lay in between. The chain's CDR3 is CASSEGGGYGYTF. CDR3 sequence (DNA): TGTGCCAGCAGTGAGGGGGGTGGCTATGGCTACACCTTC.

Only one count was recorded for this clone. The chain employs TRBV9 and TRBJ2-3, with 7 bases fitting TRBD2. Germline-derived CDR1 and CDR2 are SGDLS and YYNGEE. The trim removed 1 base at V and 0 bases at J, leaving 5 bases unmatched. This CDR3 contains 16 residues. This chain's CDR3 is CASSVRGGVSTDTQYF. The DNA of the CDR3 is TGTGCCAGCAGCGTACGTGGGGGGGTTAGCACAGATACGCAGTATTTT.

This chain joins TRBV7-2 and TRBJ1-4; 7 nucleotides line up with TRBD1. The CDR3 extends over 14 amino acids. With 3 bases clipped from V and 7 bases from J, the junction kept 5 bases outside the gene matches. The germline V gene encodes CDR1 SGHTA and CDR2 FQGNSA. In DNA, the CDR3 is TGTGCCAGCAGCTTGAGCCAGGGGGGTGAAAAACTGTTTTTT. Encoded protein: CASSLSQGGEKLFF.

The CDR3 nucleotides read TGTGCCAGCAGCGTAGGGGCCATCCAGACAACTAATGAAAAACTGTTTTTT. Its translation: CASSVGAIQTTNEKLFF. The chain carries TRBV9 and TRBJ1-4; D call uncertain. Germline V CDR1 and CDR2: SGDLS, YYNGEE. This CDR3 comprises 17 residues. V was trimmed by 0 bases and J by 0 bases, leaving 12 bases between them.

This clone was observed a handful of times. The genes are TRBV6-5 and TRBJ2-7; D perhaps matches TRBD1 (6 bases). The CDR3 is made up of 15 amino acids. Germline CDR1 is MNHEY and CDR2 is SVGAGI. Deletions cut 2 bases from V and 2 bases from J, with 13 bases between. The CDR3 sequence is CASSYHREPTYEQYF. The CDR3 region has the DNA TGTGCCAGCAGTTACCACAGGGAACCCACCTACGAGCAGTACTTC.

The rearrangement links TRBV7-2 to TRBJ2-7, with D hard to call. CDR3 length equals 15 residues. Per germline, CDR1 SGHTA and CDR2 FQGNSA. Trimming left V 2 bases short and J 3 bases short, with 14 bases between. CDR3 protein: CASSLMPDTYYEQYF. In nucleotides, the CDR3 is TGTGCCAGCAGCTTAATGCCGGATACCTACTACGAGCAGTACTTC. Full variable domain (outside the CDR3, taken from reference TRBV7-2 and TRBJ2-7): GAGVSQSPSNKVTEKGKDVELRCDPISGHTALYWYRQSLGQGLEFLIYFQGNSAPDKSGLPSDRFSAERTGGSVSTLTIQRTQQEDSAVYLCASSLMPDTYYEQYFGPGTRLTVT.

This clone appeared once. The rearrangement uses TRBV5-8 and TRBJ1-2; D ambiguous. The CDR3 length is 15 residues. Trimming stripped 4 bases from V and 3 bases from J, with 16 bases between. Per germline, CDR1 SGHTS and CDR2 YDEGEE. The CDR3 is CASSRTNEGHYGYTF. In nucleotides, the CDR3 is TGTGCCAGCAGCCGTACAAATGAGGGCCACTATGGCTACACCTTC.

This clone appeared a few times. The chain couples TRBV7-9 to TRBJ1-1; no clear D. The germline CDR1 and CDR2 sequences are SEHNR and FQNEAQ (reference sequence). V lost 1 base to trimming and J lost 0 bases, with 6 bases between them. The CDR3 loop spans 14 amino acids. CDR3 nucleotide sequence: TGTGCCAGCAGCTTAGTTATGGTGAACACTGAAGCTTTCTTT. Translated, it gives CASSLVMVNTEAFF.

The V gene is TRBV7-8, the J gene TRBJ2-7; D gene unclear. Germline assignment: CDR1 SGHVS and CDR2 FQNEAQ. CDR3 length: 12 amino acids. V was clipped by 4 bases and J by 4 bases, with 8 bases between them. The CDR3 DNA sequence: TGTGCCAGCAGCTCCTCAGATTACGAGCAGTACTTC. Its translation is CASSSSDYEQYF.

The CDR3: CASSPGQPFEQYF. The CDR3 region has the DNA TGCGCCAGCAGCCCCGGACAGCCTTTCGAGCAGTACTTC. The chain uses TRBV5-1 and TRBJ2-7; D is perhaps TRBD1 (6 bases). V lost 4 bases and J 6 bases, leaving 14 bases between the germline ends. Germline V gene lookup returns CDR1 SGHRS and CDR2 YFSETQ. This CDR3 has 13 amino acids.

A single count supports this clone. The chain recombines TRBV7-2 with TRBJ2-2; 9 bases agree with TRBD2. CDR1 SGHTA and CDR2 FQGNSA come from the germline V gene. V dropped 5 bases and J dropped 6; count of bases not matched to a gene: 7. This CDR3 comprises 15 residues. The CDR3 DNA sequence: TGTGCCAGCAGCGTGCGGGGGGGGCCGGCCGGGGAGCTGTTTTTT. Its translation: CASSVRGGPAGELFF.

The V gene is TRBV6-5, the J gene TRBJ1-6, with unresolved D. This CDR3 region has 14 residues. Germline V lookup: CDR1 MNHEY, CDR2 SVGAGI. V lost 5 bases and J 12 bases, leaving 17 bases between the germline ends. DNA of the CDR3: TGTGCCAGCAGTCTACTTGGGGTAATCGAACCCCTCCACTTT. Protein product: CASSLLGVIEPLHF.

This clone was seen a handful of times. The gene calls are TRBV28 and TRBJ1-5; no reliable D call. V shed 8 bases and J shed 0 bases, with 20 bases lying between them. Germline-derived CDR1 and CDR2 are MDHEN and SYDVKM. The CDR3 length is 17 residues. In DNA, the CDR3 is TGTGCCAGCCAGGAACCTCGGGGTATTGATAGCAATCAGCCCCAGCATTTT. The encoded protein is CASQEPRGIDSNQPQHF.

This chain connects TRBV7-2 to TRBJ1-6; D possibly corresponds to TRBD1 (6 bases). Per germline, CDR1 SGHTA and CDR2 FQGNSA. This CDR3 comprises 18 residues. V lost 5 bases, J lost 2 bases, and 19 bases lay in between. The CDR3 region is CASSQQGSSRAYNSPLHF. Here the CDR3 DNA reads TGTGCCAGCAGCCAACAGGGTTCATCCAGGGCCTATAATTCACCCCTCCACTTT.

The chain carries TRBV7-2 and TRBJ2-5; TRBD2 matches 9 bases. Losses at the gene ends were 4 bases for V and 5 bases for J; bases not matched to a gene: 11. Germline values: CDR1 SGHTA, CDR2 FQGNSA. The CDR3 runs 16 residues. The CDR3 here is CASSSKLAGVKETQYF. Written as DNA, the CDR3 is TGTGCCAGCAGCTCGAAATTAGCGGGAGTGAAGGAGACCCAGTACTTC.

This clone was found a few times. V usage is TRBV5-5 and J usage is TRBJ1-6, with a tentative D call TRBD1 (6 bases). V dropped 2 bases and J dropped 0 bases, with 21 bases sitting between them. The germline V gene encodes CDR1 SGHKS and CDR2 YYEKEE (reference sequence). The CDR3 consists of 20 residues. The CDR3, as DNA: TGTGCCAGCAGCTTCTCCAGGACAGTTTTTTTAAGCTCCTATAATTCACCCCTCCACTTT. It is translated as CASSFSRTVFLSSYNSPLHF. Complete variable domain (other parts from reference TRBV5-5 and TRBJ1-6): DAGVTQSPTHLIKTRGQQVTLRCSPISGHKSVSWYQQVLGQGPQFIFQYYEKEERGRGNFPDRFSARQFPNYSSELNVNALLLGDSALYLCASSFSRTVFLSSYNSPLHFGNGTRLTVT.

V and J are TRBV7-9 and TRBJ2-3; D not certain. CDR3 length equals 15 residues. Trimming removed 1 base at V and 1 base at J, with 9 bases between. Germline lookup yields CDR1 SEHNR and CDR2 FQNEAQ (reference sequence). CDR3 bases: TGTGCCAGCAGCTTAGGAGCGAGCCGCACAGATACGCAGTATTTT. Its protein product is CASSLGASRTDTQYF.

The V gene is TRBV2, the J gene TRBJ1-4; D is unclear. The ends were cut back, 4 bases at V and 4 bases at J, with 7 bases in the middle. The CDR3 is 13 amino acids. The germline V gene has CDR1 SNHLY and CDR2 FYNNEI. The CDR3 here is CASSGPLNEKLFF. CDR3 sequence (DNA): TGTGCCAGCAGTGGTCCCCTTAATGAAAAACTGTTTTTT. The complete variable domain, with remaining parts taken from reference TRBV2 and TRBJ1-4, reads EPEVTQTPSHQVTQMGQEVILRCVPISNHLYFYWYRQILGQKVEFLVSFYNNEISEKSEIFDDQFSVERPDGSNFTLKIRSTKLEDSAMYFCASSGPLNEKLFFGSGTQLSVL.